This entry lists 32 T cell receptor beta chains sequenced from one sample in a study of blood T cells in healthy people across ages. A second PCR, run for about 7 to 11 cycles, used a sample-barcoded 5' primer plus a J-beta primer mix. Each CDR3 protein is one row after TCRdb ran MiXCR on the 5' RACE reads. The table lists about 830,000 distinct CDR3 sequences, 60% to 80% of them singletons. The source material was blood. The receptor set was obtained from a man aged 25 to 40 in good health.

The CDR3 here is CASSRVGVTNNEQFF. The DNA for the CDR3 is TGTGCCAGCAGCCGAGTCGGGGTCACCAACAATGAGCAGTTCTTC. This chain joins TRBV12-3 or TRBV12-4 and TRBJ2-1, with D possibly TRBD2 on 5 matching bases. The CDR3 is made up of 15 amino acids. The V and J ends lost 6 bases and 5 bases respectively, with 17 bases between them.

This rearrangement joins TRBV6-6 to TRBJ2-2; no clear D gene. Trimming removed 8 bases at V and 7 bases at J, with 8 bases between. The V gene's germline CDR1 is MNHNY and CDR2 SVGAGI (reference sequence). The CDR3 covers 11 residues. CDR3 DNA: TGTGCCAGCTTAGACCGCGGGGAGCTGTTTTTT. This encodes CASLDRGELFF.

This clonotype occurred a few times. The chain recombines TRBV20-1 with TRBJ1-5, with 7 bases matching TRBD1. The trim removed 3 bases at V and 1 base at J, leaving 9 bases unmatched. This CDR3 has 16 amino acids. CDR1 is DFQATT and CDR2 is SNEGSKA in the germline V gene (reference sequence). CDR3 nucleotides: TGCAGTGCTAGGGAGCGACAGGGTCTAAGCAATCAGCCCCAGCATTTT. It encodes CSARERQGLSNQPQHF.

The V gene is TRBV6-5, the J gene TRBJ1-6; D might be TRBD1 (6 bases). V was shortened by 0 bases and J by 5 bases, with 8 bases between the two germline ends. The CDR3 has 15 amino acids. The germline V gene encodes CDR1 MNHEY and CDR2 SVGAGI. As DNA, the CDR3 is TGTGCCAGCAGTTACTCGGACAGCGATAATTCACCCCTCCACTTT. Residues: CASSYSDSDNSPLHF.

The chain carries TRBV4-3 and TRBJ2-4, with 8 bases fitting TRBD1. The germline V gene encodes CDR1 LGHNA and CDR2 YSLEER. V dropped 4 bases and J dropped 8; count of bases not matched to a gene: 10. The CDR3 is 15 amino acids. The CDR3 here is CASSPGPDREDIQYF. DNA for the CDR3: TGCGCCAGCAGCCCCGGTCCGGACAGGGAAGACATTCAGTACTTC.

This chain uses TRBV5-1 with TRBJ2-5; unclear D gene. The J call may be mistaken, given a closer DNA end match to TRBJ2-7. The CDR3 is 14 residues long. Germline V CDR1 and CDR2: SGHRS, YFSETQ. CDR3 sequence: CASSLRLGTAEQYF. CDR3 nucleotide sequence: TGCGCCAGCAGCTTGAGGCTGGGAACCGCCGAGCAGTACTTC.

The rearrangement joins TRBV20-1 to TRBJ1-2; 7 bases are a match to TRBD1. The V gene end was trimmed by 5 bases and the J gene end by 1 base; junction bases not matched to a gene: 10. Germline assignment: CDR1 DFQATT and CDR2 SNEGSKA (reference sequence). The CDR3 length is 15 residues. CDR3 amino acids: CSASRGQGINYGYTF. CDR3 DNA: TGCAGTGCTTCTAGGGGGCAGGGCATTAACTATGGCTACACCTTC.

The chain recombines TRBV10-3 with TRBJ1-1; weak D call: TRBD1 (5 bases). The germline V and J ends were trimmed by 10 bases and 0 bases, with 15 bases remaining between them. CDR1 ENHRY and CDR2 SYGVKD come from the germline V gene. This CDR3 is built from 14 residues. The CDR3 DNA follows: TGTGCCACCGCCTTTGGGACGGTGAACACTGAAGCTTTCTTT. This encodes CATAFGTVNTEAFF.

CDR3 residues: CASSPATGGINEQFF. CDR3 coding DNA: TGTGCCAGCAGCCCCGCGACAGGGGGTATCAATGAGCAGTTCTTC. The gene calls are TRBV7-3 and TRBJ2-1, with 9 bases aligning to TRBD1. Looked up from germline, CDR1 is SGHTA and CDR2 is FQGTGA. The CDR3 has 15 residues. V gave up 5 bases and J gave up 6 bases; unmatched junction bases: 8.

Here the CDR3 DNA reads TGTGCCAGCACCGGGACCGACAGGGGCAACGTCCTGACTTTC. Its protein is CASTGTDRGNVLTF. This chain connects TRBV3-1 to TRBJ2-6, with 8 positions matching TRBD1. V lost 7 bases, J lost 9 bases, and 8 bases stayed unmatched. The CDR3 runs 14 residues. CDR1 is LGHDT, CDR2 YNNKEL, per germline (reference sequence).

This rearrangement joins TRBV20-1 to TRBJ2-1; D possibly corresponds to TRBD2 (5 bases). Germline CDR1 is DFQATT and CDR2 is SNEGSKA (reference sequence). CDR3 length: 12 amino acids. V was clipped by 7 bases and J by 6 bases, with 13 bases between them. The CDR3 here is CSVSFGSNEQFF. The DNA of the CDR3 is TGCAGTGTCAGCTTTGGGAGCAATGAGCAGTTCTTC.

The gene calls are TRBV30 and TRBJ1-2; D possibly corresponds to TRBD1 (5 bases). Per the germline V gene, CDR1 is GTSNPN and CDR2 is SVGIG (reference sequence). This CDR3 contains 12 residues. Trimming took 4 bases from V and 3 from J, leaving 9 bases between them. CDR3 residues: CAWTQGDYGYTF. In DNA, the CDR3 is TGTGCCTGGACGCAGGGAGACTATGGCTACACCTTC.

The genes are TRBV28 and TRBJ1-6; D gene unclear. This CDR3 contains 14 residues. Germline values: CDR1 MDHEN, CDR2 SYDVKM. V was trimmed by 6 bases and J by 8 bases, leaving 14 bases between them. The CDR3 reads CASSLPSIDSPLHF. In nucleotides, the CDR3 is TGTGCCAGCAGCCTACCGTCGATCGATTCACCCCTCCACTTT. Full variable domain (outside the CDR3, taken from reference TRBV28 and TRBJ1-6): DVKVTQSSRYLVKRTGEKVFLECVQDMDHENMFWYRQDPGLGLRLIYFSYDVKMKEKGDIPEGYSVSREKKERFSLILESASTNQTSMYLCASSLPSIDSPLHFGNGTRLTVT.

V gene TRBV6-5 combines with J gene TRBJ2-1; D uncertain. The CDR3 extends over 12 amino acids. Looked up from germline, CDR1 is MNHEY and CDR2 is SVGAGI. V lost 4 bases, J lost 10 bases, and 11 bases lay in between. This chain's CDR3 is CASSSDGREQFF. CDR3 bases: TGTGCCAGCAGTTCGGACGGACGGGAGCAGTTCTTC.

V is TRBV30 and J is TRBJ2-7, with D unclear. The ends were cut back, 4 bases at V and 1 base at J, with 11 bases in the middle. The CDR3 is made up of 13 amino acids. Germline values: CDR1 GTSNPN, CDR2 SVGIG (reference sequence). The CDR3 DNA follows: TGTGCCTGGAATCCACCATCATCCTACGAGCAGTACTTC. It translates to CAWNPPSSYEQYF.

The sample holds a few counts of this clonotype. The V gene is TRBV6-1, the J gene TRBJ2-1; 7 bases agree with TRBD2. There are 15 residues in the CDR3. The germline gives CDR1 MNHNS, CDR2 SASEGT. The ends lost 4 bases at V and 5 bases at J; junction bases unmatched: 8. The CDR3: CASSVSSGEHNEQFF. In DNA form, the CDR3 reads TGTGCCAGCAGTGTATCTAGCGGAGAACACAATGAGCAGTTCTTC.

The chain is built from TRBV29-1 and TRBJ2-1; the match to TRBD2 covers 9 bases. The V and J ends lost 7 bases and 7 bases, in that order; junction bases with no gene match: 5. Germline V gives CDR1 SQVTM, CDR2 ANQGSEA. The CDR3 consists of 12 residues. The DNA of the CDR3 is TGCAGCGCCGGACTAGCGAAGAATGAGCAGTTCTTC. Translated: CSAGLAKNEQFF.

The V and J genes are TRBV5-1 and TRBJ2-6; 7 bases map to TRBD2. The germline CDR1 and CDR2 sequences are SGHRS and YFSETQ. The ends lost 0 bases at V and 5 bases at J; junction bases unmatched: 5. CDR3 length: 16 amino acids. Written as DNA, the CDR3 is TGCGCCAGCAGCTTGGATGGCGGGGGTAGGGCCAACGTCCTGACTTTC. Translation gives CASSLDGGGRANVLTF.

In this sample, this clonotype turned up a few times. The chain carries TRBV6-6 and TRBJ2-3, with 11 bases matching TRBD1. The CDR3 spans 14 residues. Per the germline V gene, CDR1 is MNHNY and CDR2 is SVGAGI (reference sequence). Unmatched junction bases numbered 6, after V lost 8 bases and J lost 5 bases. DNA of the CDR3: TGTGCCAGCGCGGGGACAGGGGGTATAGATACGCAGTATTTT. Translated: CASAGTGGIDTQYF.

V is TRBV4-2 and J is TRBJ1-2; D possibly corresponds to TRBD1 (6 bases). The CDR3 is 13 amino acids. Looked up from germline, CDR1 is LGHNA and CDR2 is YNFKEQ. Trimming stripped 2 bases from V and 8 bases from J, with 12 bases between. This CDR3 is CASSQPSGEGYTF. CDR3 DNA sequence: TGTGCCAGCAGCCAACCGTCAGGGGAAGGCTACACCTTC.

In its sample, this clonotype was seen a few times. The chain employs TRBV12-3 or TRBV12-4 and TRBJ2-1; 7 bases line up with TRBD1. The CDR3 sequence is 14 residues long. V was pared by 8 bases and J by 5 bases, with 9 bases of the junction left unmatched. The CDR3 sequence is CASASGQLNNEQFF. CDR3 in DNA: TGTGCCAGCGCCTCGGGACAGCTTAACAATGAGCAGTTCTTC.

Details on this clonotype: With a much larger clone just one base away, this may be a read error. The V call is TRBV7-9, the J call TRBJ2-7, with a weak D call TRBD2 (6 bases). The V and J ends lost 5 bases and 4 bases respectively, with 9 bases between them. Looked up from germline, CDR1 is SEHNR and CDR2 is FQNEAQ (reference sequence). The length of the CDR3 is 12 residues. The CDR3 sequence: CASSVRGYEQYF. Written as DNA, the CDR3 is TGTGCCAGCAGCGTCCGGGGGTACGAGCAGTACTTC.

The CDR3 here is CASSLRTDTDTQYF. CDR3 in DNA: TGTGCCAGCAGCTTAAGGACAGACACAGATACGCAGTATTTT. The chain has TRBV7-9 and TRBJ2-3; TRBD1 is a possible D gene (6 bases). The CDR3 is 14 residues long. The germline V and J ends were trimmed by 2 bases and 2 bases, with 8 bases remaining between them. CDR1 is SEHNR and CDR2 is FQNEAQ in the germline V gene (reference sequence).

CDR3 residues: CASRAETQYF. Written as DNA, the CDR3 is TGTGCCAGCAGGGCAGAGACCCAGTACTTC. This chain connects TRBV25-1 to TRBJ2-5; D is unresolved. V dropped 6 bases and J dropped 4 bases, with 3 bases sitting between them. Germline CDR1 reads MGHDK; CDR2 reads SYGVNS. The CDR3 has 10 amino acids.

V gene TRBV14 combines with J gene TRBJ2-4; D possibly corresponds to TRBD2 (5 bases). The CDR3 consists of 15 residues. Trimming stripped 1 base from V and 7 bases from J, with 14 bases between. Germline V lookup: CDR1 SGHDN, CDR2 FVKESK. CDR3 nucleotide sequence: TGTGCCAGCAGCCAAGCCGGGAACCTCTTGAACATTCAGTACTTC. Protein sequence: CASSQAGNLLNIQYF.

This chain uses TRBV5-1 with TRBJ2-5; 8 positions agree with TRBD1. The germline CDR1 and CDR2 sequences are SGHRS and YFSETQ. The V segment lost 4 bases and the J segment 6 bases; nucleotides outside the gene matches: 5. This CDR3 comprises 13 residues. The CDR3 here is CASSRDRSKTQYF. For the CDR3, the DNA is TGCGCCAGCAGCCGGGACAGGAGTAAGACCCAGTACTTC.

This chain joins TRBV7-2 and TRBJ2-1, with 7 nucleotides matching TRBD2. Germline CDR1 is SGHTA and CDR2 is FQGNSA. J gave up 4 bases and V 4 bases, and 7 bases lay outside the gene matches. The CDR3 loop spans 15 amino acids. The CDR3 DNA reads as TGTGCCAGCAGCTCAGCAGCGGGGCGGTACAATGAGCAGTTCTTC. This sequence encodes CASSSAAGRYNEQFF.

The chain joins TRBV28 to TRBJ2-4, with D uncertain. The J call may be mistaken, given a closer DNA end match to TRBJ2-7. The CDR3 has 14 residues. Germline CDR1 MDHEN, CDR2 SYDVKM. The CDR3 sequence: CASSIGSSIYEQYF. DNA of the CDR3: TGTGCCAGCAGTATCGGCAGCTCAATCTACGAGCAGTACTTC.

The V and J genes are TRBV29-1 and TRBJ2-3; D is uncertain. CDR3 length: 15 amino acids. Germline CDR1 reads SQVTM; CDR2 reads ANQGSEA. Trimming left V 2 bases short and J 2 bases short, with 14 bases between. CDR3 bases: TGCAGCGTTGAACCCTCAGTGTATCCCACAGATACGCAGTATTTT. Its translation is CSVEPSVYPTDTQYF.

CDR3 DNA sequence: TGCGCCAGCAGCTTCCCCCCGGGACAGTCGTTCTTC. Protein sequence: CASSFPPGQSFF. The chain combines TRBV5-1 with TRBJ2-1; TRBD1 agrees at 7 bases. CDR3 length: 12 residues. The J segment lost 15 bases and the V segment lost 2 bases, leaving 8 bases of the junction unmatched. In germline, CDR1 is SGHRS, CDR2 YFSETQ.

At least ten counts were recorded for this clonotype. The rearrangement uses TRBV4-3 and TRBJ2-4; 7 nucleotides match TRBD1. The length of the CDR3 is 16 residues. Germline lookup yields CDR1 LGHNA and CDR2 YSLEER. Trimming at V came to 0 bases and at J to 7 bases, leaving 9 bases not matched to a gene. Here the CDR3 DNA reads TGCGCCAGCAGCCAAGATGCACAGGGGAGAGGCAACATTCAGTACTTC. This encodes CASSQDAQGRGNIQYF.

The rearrangement joins TRBV5-4 to TRBJ2-3; 10 positions agree with TRBD2. The germline V gene has CDR1 SGHNT and CDR2 YYREEE (reference sequence). The CDR3 is 17 residues long. The trim removed 1 base at V and 2 bases at J, leaving 7 bases unmatched. In nucleotides, the CDR3 is TGTGCCAGCAGCTTGATTCCTAGCGGGGGTAACACAGATACGCAGTATTTT. Protein sequence: CASSLIPSGGNTDTQYF.